This is a list of T cell receptor beta chains from one sample in a study of control samples from healthy donors and cancer patients. The assay was immunoSEQ multiplex PCR, and TCRdb's table has in-frame clones only and misses some. The repertoire holds 150,000 to 200,000 clones, with roughly nine tenths as singletons. The sequenced sample consisted of blood. These receptors originate from a young man in good health. The CDR3 runs from the conserved cysteine through the conserved F or W. The order of the fields is D gene, clone size, J gene, V gene, CDR3 protein, CDR3 DNA. A D gene is named only where the DNA matches it firmly. Clone sizes are given selectively: once, few, many, or a class where the clone is expanded.

d_gene: TRBD2
abundance: NA
j_gene: TRBJ2-2
v_gene: TRBV27
CDR3aa: CASSLRFRGLAGPGELFF
CDR3nt: TGTGCCAGCAGTTTAAGATTTCGGGGACTAGCGGGTCCGGGGGAGCTGTTTTTT

d_gene: NA
abundance: NA
j_gene: TRBJ1-3
v_gene: TRBV14
CDR3aa: CASSQEGGFGGTYSGNTIYF
CDR3nt: TGTGCCAGCAGCCAAGAGGGGGGCTTTGGGGGAACTTATTCTGGAAACACCATATATTTT

d_gene: NA
abundance: NA
j_gene: TRBJ1-5
v_gene: TRBV16
CDR3aa: CASSQNRANQPQHF
CDR3nt: TGTGCCAGCAGCCAAAACAGGGCCAATCAGCCCCAGCATTTT

d_gene: NA
abundance: NA
j_gene: TRBJ2-7
v_gene: TRBV7-2
CDR3aa: CASSLAPGQGFNEQYF
CDR3nt: TGTGCCAGCAGCTTAGCGCCAGGGCAGGGTTTCAACGAGCAGTACTTC

d_gene: TRBD1
abundance: NA
j_gene: TRBJ1-2
v_gene: TRBV30
CDR3aa: CAWSSGGGGYTF
CDR3nt: TGTGCCTGGAGTTCAGGGGGGGGCGGCTACACCTTC

d_gene: NA
abundance: NA
j_gene: TRBJ2-7
v_gene: TRBV14
CDR3aa: CASSQVTAFEQYF
CDR3nt: TGTGCCAGCAGCCAAGTGACGGCGTTCGAGCAGTACTTC

d_gene: NA
abundance: NA
j_gene: TRBJ2-2
v_gene: TRBV5-6
CDR3aa: CASSWGGAGTTGELFF
CDR3nt: TGTGCCAGCAGCTGGGGTGGGGCAGGGACCACCGGGGAGCTGTTTTTT

d_gene: TRBD1
abundance: NA
j_gene: TRBJ1-3
v_gene: TRBV6-5
CDR3aa: CASRGQAAGNTIYF
CDR3nt: TGTGCCAGCAGAGGACAGGCGGCTGGAAACACCATATATTTT

d_gene: TRBD2
abundance: NA
j_gene: TRBJ2-1
v_gene: TRBV7-3
CDR3aa: CASSSTAGEYNEQFF
CDR3nt: TGTGCCAGCAGCTCCACAGCGGGAGAATACAATGAGCAGTTCTTC

d_gene: NA
abundance: NA
j_gene: TRBJ1-5
v_gene: TRBV27
CDR3aa: CASSSIRASYSNQPQHF
CDR3nt: TGTGCCAGCAGTTCCATCCGGGCCTCTTATAGCAATCAGCCCCAGCATTTT

d_gene: NA
abundance: NA
j_gene: TRBJ1-2
v_gene: TRBV4-3
CDR3aa: CASSQDTGPYGYTF
CDR3nt: TGCGCCAGCAGCCAAGATACAGGGCCCTATGGCTACACCTTC

d_gene: NA
abundance: NA
j_gene: TRBJ2-7
v_gene: TRBV7-2
CDR3aa: CASSLKGASYEQYF
CDR3nt: TGTGCCAGCAGCTTGAAGGGAGCCTCCTACGAGCAGTACTTC

d_gene: TRBD1
abundance: NA
j_gene: TRBJ1-1
v_gene: TRBV7-8
CDR3aa: CASSLWDRASMNTEAFF
CDR3nt: TGTGCCAGCAGCTTATGGGACAGGGCAAGCATGAACACTGAAGCTTTCTTT

d_gene: TRBD2
abundance: once
j_gene: TRBJ2-5
v_gene: TRBV5-8
CDR3aa: CASSLSLAGATQETQYF
CDR3nt: TGTGCCAGCAGCTTGAGCCTAGCGGGGGCTACGCAAGAGACCCAGTACTTC

d_gene: NA
abundance: once
j_gene: TRBJ2-7
v_gene: TRBV15
CDR3aa: CATSRGGVSYEQYF
CDR3nt: TGTGCCACCAGCAGAGGGGGCGTCTCCTACGAGCAGTACTTC

d_gene: NA
abundance: NA
j_gene: TRBJ1-1
v_gene: TRBV2
CDR3aa: CASTLKGGGRTEAFF
CDR3nt: TGTGCCAGCACTCTAAAGGGGGGAGGGAGGACTGAAGCTTTCTTT

d_gene: NA
abundance: NA
j_gene: TRBJ2-7
v_gene: TRBV3-1/TRBV3-2
CDR3aa: CASSHAEREQYF
CDR3nt: TGTGCCAGCAGCCATGCTGAGCGGGAGCAGTACTTC

d_gene: TRBD2
abundance: NA
j_gene: TRBJ2-3
v_gene: TRBV11-2
CDR3aa: CASSSPGLGADTQYF
CDR3nt: TGTGCCAGCAGCTCTCCGGGACTAGGAGCCGATACGCAGTATTTT

d_gene: NA
abundance: NA
j_gene: TRBJ1-4
v_gene: TRBV6-5
CDR3aa: CASRTGLGNEKLFF
CDR3nt: TGTGCCAGCAGAACAGGGTTGGGGAATGAAAAACTGTTTTTT

d_gene: NA
abundance: NA
j_gene: TRBJ2-2
v_gene: TRBV7-2
CDR3aa: CASSFLGRTGELFF
CDR3nt: TGTGCCAGCAGCTTCCTCGGACGGACCGGGGAGCTGTTTTTT

d_gene: NA
abundance: few
j_gene: TRBJ1-5
v_gene: TRBV24-1
CDR3aa: CATALKRVFGGRGNQPQHF
CDR3nt: TGTGCCACTGCACTAAAGCGGGTTTTCGGGGGGCGAGGCAATCAGCCCCAGCATTTT

d_gene: NA
abundance: few
j_gene: TRBJ1-2
v_gene: TRBV7-9
CDR3aa: CASSFLGAIPIGYTF
CDR3nt: TGTGCCAGCAGCTTTCTGGGGGCTATTCCAATTGGCTACACCTTC

d_gene: TRBD1
abundance: NA
j_gene: TRBJ1-3
v_gene: TRBV4-2
CDR3aa: CASSQVKYQGAPSGNTIYF
CDR3nt: TGTGCCAGCAGCCAAGTGAAATATCAGGGGGCCCCCTCTGGAAACACCATATATTTT

d_gene: NA
abundance: NA
j_gene: TRBJ2-7
v_gene: TRBV4-3
CDR3aa: CASSQDPGSEQYF
CDR3nt: TGCGCCAGCAGCCAAGATCCAGGGAGCGAGCAGTACTTC

d_gene: TRBD2
abundance: NA
j_gene: TRBJ2-7
v_gene: TRBV9
CDR3aa: CASSVTPSGDEQYF
CDR3nt: TGTGCCAGCAGCGTAACTCCTAGCGGGGACGAGCAGTACTTC

d_gene: NA
abundance: NA
j_gene: TRBJ1-1
v_gene: TRBV12-3/TRBV12-4
CDR3aa: CASSLSGNTEAFF
CDR3nt: TGTGCCAGCAGTTTATCAGGGAACACTGAAGCTTTCTTT

d_gene: TRBD2
abundance: NA
j_gene: TRBJ2-5
v_gene: TRBV19
CDR3aa: CASSISKAGARETQYF
CDR3nt: TGTGCCAGTAGTATAAGCAAAGCGGGAGCGAGAGAGACCCAGTACTTC

d_gene: NA
abundance: NA
j_gene: TRBJ1-2
v_gene: TRBV5-6
CDR3aa: CASTILRDFLNYGYTF
CDR3nt: TGTGCCAGCACCATACTACGGGACTTTCTAAACTATGGCTACACCTTC

d_gene: NA
abundance: NA
j_gene: TRBJ1-2
v_gene: TRBV5-1
CDR3aa: CASSLGWTSSNYGYTF
CDR3nt: TGCGCCAGCAGCTTGGGATGGACGTCGAGTAACTATGGCTACACCTTC

d_gene: NA
abundance: NA
j_gene: TRBJ2-5
v_gene: TRBV3-1/TRBV3-2
CDR3aa: CASSPGAQETQYF
CDR3nt: TGTGCCAGCAGCCCCGGGGCCCAAGAGACCCAGTACTTC

d_gene: NA
abundance: NA
j_gene: TRBJ1-1
v_gene: TRBV7-9
CDR3aa: CASSLGHYTEAFF
CDR3nt: TGTGCCAGCAGCTTGGGTCATTACACTGAAGCTTTCTTT

d_gene: NA
abundance: NA
j_gene: TRBJ1-5
v_gene: TRBV15
CDR3aa: CATSRGGAHQPQHF
CDR3nt: TGTGCCACCAGCAGAGGGGGAGCCCATCAGCCCCAGCATTTT

d_gene: NA
abundance: NA
j_gene: TRBJ2-2
v_gene: TRBV7-2
CDR3aa: CASSLGAGRGLAGELFF
CDR3nt: TGTGCCAGCAGCTTAGGGGCGGGCCGGGGGCTGGCCGGGGAGCTGTTTTTT

d_gene: TRBD1
abundance: NA
j_gene: TRBJ1-5
v_gene: TRBV2
CDR3aa: CASSEAGTDSYSNQPQHF
CDR3nt: TGTGCCAGCAGTGAAGCGGGGACAGATTCTTATAGCAATCAGCCCCAGCATTTT

d_gene: NA
abundance: NA
j_gene: TRBJ1-5
v_gene: TRBV18
CDR3aa: CASSPGEGFQPQHF
CDR3nt: TGTGCCAGCTCACCAGGGGAGGGTTTCCAGCCCCAGCATTTT

d_gene: NA
abundance: once
j_gene: TRBJ1-3
v_gene: TRBV19
CDR3aa: CASSRTTAFSGNTIYF
CDR3nt: TGTGCCAGTAGTCGGACAACAGCGTTCTCTGGAAACACCATATATTTT

d_gene: NA
abundance: NA
j_gene: TRBJ2-3
v_gene: TRBV5-1
CDR3aa: CASSLTGTSTDTQYF
CDR3nt: TGCGCCAGCAGCTTAACCGGGACTAGCACAGATACGCAGTATTTT

d_gene: NA
abundance: NA
j_gene: TRBJ2-7
v_gene: TRBV20-1
CDR3aa: CSASGSYEQYF
CDR3nt: TGCAGTGCTAGCGGTTCATACGAGCAGTACTTC

d_gene: NA
abundance: once
j_gene: TRBJ1-2
v_gene: TRBV27
CDR3aa: CASSNTQGYYGYTF
CDR3nt: TGTGCCAGCAGCAATACGCAGGGGTACTATGGCTACACCTTC

d_gene: NA
abundance: NA
j_gene: TRBJ2-7
v_gene: TRBV7-2
CDR3aa: CASSSLTGQDEQYF
CDR3nt: TGTGCCAGCAGCTCTCTTACAGGGCAGGACGAGCAGTACTTC

d_gene: TRBD1
abundance: NA
j_gene: TRBJ1-2
v_gene: TRBV23-1
CDR3aa: CASSPKHTGDPPSSNYGYTF
CDR3nt: TGCGCCAGCAGTCCGAAGCATACAGGGGACCCGCCTAGTTCAAACTATGGCTACACCTTC

d_gene: NA
abundance: NA
j_gene: TRBJ1-1
v_gene: TRBV25-1
CDR3aa: CASSLRNGYNTEAFF
CDR3nt: TGTGCCAGCAGCCTAAGAAACGGGTACAACACTGAAGCTTTCTTT

d_gene: NA
abundance: NA
j_gene: TRBJ2-7
v_gene: TRBV7-2
CDR3aa: CASSLDVNSLWEQYF
CDR3nt: TGTGCCAGCAGCTTAGATGTAAACTCCCTCTGGGAGCAGTACTTC

d_gene: NA
abundance: few
j_gene: TRBJ1-6
v_gene: TRBV28
CDR3aa: CASSLTRGGSPLHF
CDR3nt: TGTGCCAGCAGTTTGACCCGTGGGGGATCACCCCTCCACTTT

d_gene: NA
abundance: once
j_gene: TRBJ2-1
v_gene: TRBV4-3
CDR3aa: CASSQARGSYNEQFF
CDR3nt: TGCGCCAGCAGCCAAGCACGGGGCTCCTACAATGAGCAGTTCTTC

d_gene: TRBD1
abundance: NA
j_gene: TRBJ2-6
v_gene: TRBV6-5
CDR3aa: CASQTGIGANVLTF
CDR3nt: TGTGCCAGCCAGACAGGGATTGGGGCCAACGTCCTGACTTTC

d_gene: NA
abundance: NA
j_gene: TRBJ2-2
v_gene: TRBV7-6
CDR3aa: CASSSPRPRNTGELFF
CDR3nt: TGTGCCAGCAGCTCCCCCCGGCCAAGGAACACCGGGGAGCTGTTTTTT

d_gene: TRBD2
abundance: once
j_gene: TRBJ2-3
v_gene: TRBV7-9
CDR3aa: CASSPVGTSGVDTQYF
CDR3nt: TGTGCCAGCAGCCCCGTAGGCACTAGCGGGGTAGATACGCAGTATTTT